This is a list of T cell receptor beta chains from one sample in a study of tumor and adjacent non-tumor tissue in lung cancer. MiXCR, applied by TCRdb to the multiplex PCR reads, yields one record per CDR3 protein. The data contain around 99,000 distinct CDR3 sequences, around 80% of them singletons. The sequenced sample was lung tumor tissue. These receptors came from a woman aged 55-70 years with non-small cell lung cancer. CDR3s include the opening cysteine and the closing phenylalanine or tryptophan. The D gene is left open where the match is weak. For some rows the clone size is stated as once, few or many, or as a class when expanded; others skip it.

clone size	V gene	J gene	D gene	CDR3 DNA	CDR3 protein
.	TRBV29-1	TRBJ1-5	.	TGCAGCGTTGGGGCCCCCAATCAGCCCCAGCATTTT	CSVGAPNQPQHF
.	TRBV28	TRBJ1-2	.	TGTGCCAGCATGGAGAATGTCGGGGTGGGCTACATCTTC	CASMENVGVGYIF
.	TRBV6-2/TRBV6-3	TRBJ1-3	.	TGTGCCAGAAGTTACGGTATCTGGACAGCTGGAAACACTATGTATTTT	CARSYGIWTAGNTMYF
.	TRBV11-2	TRBJ2-2	.	TGTGCCAGCAGCCCTCGTAGGGCCGGGAAGCTGTTTTTT	CASSPRRAGKLFF
.	TRBV7-2	TRBJ1-3	.	TGTGCCAGCAGCGAATCAAGTGGGCCTGGAAACATCATATATTTT	CASSESSGPGNIIYF
.	TRBV6-5	TRBJ2-1	.	TGTGCCAGCAGTTACGTGGTTGGGTCTGAAAGTGAGGAGTTCTTC	CASSYVVGSESEEFF
.	TRBV11-2	TRBJ2-3	.	TGTGCCAGCAGGAAGGGGGGGGCTGGCATAGATACGCAGTATTTT	CASRKGGAGIDTQYF
.	TRBV7-8	TRBJ1-6	TRBD1	TGTGCCAGCAGCCTACGTCCGCAGGGGGATTCACCCCTCCACTTT	CASSLRPQGDSPLHF
.	TRBV11-1	TRBJ2-2	TRBD2	TGTGCTAGCAGCCTGCGACTAGCGGGAGAATCCAGCGGGGAGCTGTTTTTT	CASSLRLAGESSGELFF
many	TRBV12-3/TRBV12-4	TRBJ1-2	.	TGTGCCAGCAGACTGGGACTTGGCTATGGCTACACCTTC	CASRLGLGYGYTF
.	TRBV12-3/TRBV12-4	TRBJ1-1	.	TGTGCCAGCAGTTTTTTCCGACAGATTGAAGCTCTCTTT	CASSFFRQIEALF
.	TRBV20-1	TRBJ1-1	TRBD1	TGCAGTGCTGGGGGGGCGACAGGGAAGACTGAAGCTTTCTTT	CSAGGATGKTEAFF
.	TRBV11-2	TRBJ2-5	.	TGTGCCAGCAGCTTACTCGCGCGGGCAGGGGTACAGACCCAGTACTTC	CASSLLARAGVQTQYF
few	TRBV10-3	TRBJ2-7	.	TGTGCCATCAGTGAGCGAGGCCGGGACGATGAGCACTACTTC	CAISERGRDDEHYF
.	TRBV11-3	TRBJ1-1	.	TGTGCCAGTAGCTTAGGTTCGGTGAGAGGCACTGAAGCTTTCTTT	CASSLGSVRGTEAFF
.	TRBV6-2/TRBV6-3	TRBJ2-1	TRBD1	TGTGCCAGCAGTTCCCAGGACAGGGAGGAGCACTTCTTC	CASSSQDREEHFF
.	TRBV20-1	TRBJ2-7	TRBD2	TGCGGTGCTATAATAGCGGGGTGCCTGGGTGAGCAGTACTTC	CGAIIAGCLGEQYF
.	TRBV4-3	TRBJ2-5	TRBD1	TGCGCCAGCAGCCGAGATGTCCCGGGACAGGAGACCCAGTACTTC	CASSRDVPGQETQYF
.	TRBV6-1	TRBJ2-1	TRBD1	TGTGCCAGCAGTAAGGACAGGGAGTATGCGCAGTTCTTC	CASSKDREYAQFF
.	TRBV11-1	TRBJ2-1	.	TGTGCTAGCAGCTTAGTGTTGACTAACGGGAGTCACAATGAGCAGTTCTTC	CASSLVLTNGSHNEQFF
.	TRBV6-1	TRBJ2-3	.	TGTGCCAGCAGTGGACCGGACCGAGATACGCAGTATTTT	CASSGPDRDTQYF
.	TRBV11-3	TRBJ2-5	.	TGTGCCAGCAGCTTAGTGATTAGCGTGAAGACCCAGTACTTC	CASSLVISVKTQYF
.	TRBV11-3	TRBJ2-1	.	TGTGCCAGTAGCCAGAGCTACTATGAGCAGTTCTTC	CASSQSYYEQFF
.	TRBV11-2	TRBJ1-3	.	TGTACCAGCAGACTGACTGGGAATCCAGGAAACACCATATATTTT	CTSRLTGNPGNTIYF
.	TRBV10-1	TRBJ2-2	.	TGCGCCAGCGCTAGAAATGCCGGGGACCTGTTTTTT	CASARNAGDLFF
many	TRBV12-3/TRBV12-4	TRBJ1-2	.	TGTGCCAGCAGTTTCTCCCCAGAGGGGGTAAGGGGCTACACCTTC	CASSFSPEGVRGYTF
.	TRBV6-6	TRBJ2-4	TRBD1	TGTGCCAGCAGTTACCGGGACAGGAGGGGGATCATTCAGTACTTC	CASSYRDRRGIIQYF
few	TRBV12-3/TRBV12-4	TRBJ2-2	TRBD1	TGTGCCAGCAGTCTAAAGACAGGGGTTAACACCGGGGAGCCATTTTTT	CASSLKTGVNTGEPFF
.	TRBV4-3	TRBJ1-2	.	TGCGCCAGGGGCCAAGATCAATCTAACTATGGCTACACCTTC	CARGQDQSNYGYTF
.	TRBV10-3	TRBJ2-1	TRBD2	TGTGCCATCAATGAACCGGGACTAGCGGATGACTACAATGAGCAGTTCTTC	CAINEPGLADDYNEQFF
once	TRBV11-2	TRBJ1-2	.	TGTGCCAGCAGCTTAGTTCGGGGGGACGGCTATGGCTACATCTTC	CASSLVRGDGYGYIF
.	TRBV20-1	TRBJ2-7	TRBD1	TGCAGTGCTAGAGACGCGGGACATGGGACAGGGGAGCAGTACTTC	CSARDAGHGTGEQYF
.	TRBV5-1	TRBJ2-5	.	TGCGCCAGCAGCCAAGAGCTGGGGGAGACCCAGTACTTC	CASSQELGETQYF
.	TRBV20-1	TRBJ2-5	.	TGCAATACCCTAAAGATGGGATCTTTGGATACCCAGTACTTC	CNTLKMGSLDTQYF
once	TRBV28	TRBJ2-3	TRBD2	TGTGCCAGCAAGACTAGCGGGAGTTTGGATACGCAGTATTTT	CASKTSGSLDTQYF
.	TRBV6-2/TRBV6-3	TRBJ1-6	.	TGTGCCAGCAACCCTACAGGGACACTGTTCAATTCACCCCTCCACTTT	CASNPTGTLFNSPLHF
.	TRBV12-3/TRBV12-4	TRBJ2-5	.	TGTGCCAGCAGTTTCGGGCTCCTAGGCTGGGAAGAAGATACCCAGTACTTC	CASSFGLLGWEEDTQYF
.	TRBV11-2	TRBJ1-1	.	TGTGCCAGTAGCTTAAATACAGGGAACACCGAAGTTTTCTTT	CASSLNTGNTEVFF
.	TRBV6-1	TRBJ2-3	TRBD2	TGTGCCAGCGGTGAAGAATGGCGGGGGTGTACGCAGTATTTT	CASGEEWRGCTQYF
many	TRBV20-1	TRBJ2-2	TRBD1	TGCAGTGCTCGAACTGGACAGGCCACCGGGGAGCTGTTTTTT	CSARTGQATGELFF
.	TRBV30	TRBJ1-1	.	TGTGCCTGGAGGCAACGTGGGCAGGCGAACACTGAAGCTTTCTTT	CAWRQRGQANTEAFF